This entry lists 8 T cell receptor beta chains sequenced from one sample in a study of T-cell reconstitution after alpha-beta-depleted transplantation in children. Using unique molecular identifiers, the investigators prepared the TCRbeta library. TCRdb re-called the PCR reads through MiXCR, storing one row per CDR3 protein. In the table there are about a million distinct CDR3 sequences, roughly 31% of which are singletons. The input for sequencing was PBMCs, mostly from graft donor cells, taken 360 days after TCRalphabeta/CD19-depleted stem cell transplant. These receptors came from a boy younger than two who had a stem cell transplant for SCID, so the T cells may come from the graft donor.

The V call is TRBV7-9, the J call TRBJ2-1; 12 bases are shared with TRBD1. V lost 0 bases to trimming and J lost 9 bases; unmatched junction nucleotides: 9. The CDR3 has 17 residues. Per germline, CDR1 SEHNR and CDR2 FQNEAQ (reference sequence). CDR3 sequence (DNA): TGTGCCAGCAGCTTAGCTGGGGGACAGGGGGCCCGGGCTGAGCAGTTCTTC. It specifies CASSLAGGQGARAEQFF.

The chain carries TRBV9 and TRBJ1-2, with a weak D call TRBD1 (6 bases). This CDR3 comprises 16 residues. Trimming left V 0 bases short and J 7 bases short, with 19 bases between. CDR1 SGDLS and CDR2 YYNGEE come from the germline V gene. The CDR3: CASSVERAGGPGGYTF. CDR3 DNA: TGTGCCAGCAGCGTAGAGAGGGCCGGGGGGCCCGGTGGCTACACCTTC.

This clonotype turned up a few times. The V and J genes are TRBV20-1 and TRBJ2-5, with a tentative D call TRBD1 (6 bases). Germline V gives CDR1 DFQATT, CDR2 SNEGSKA (reference sequence). The V gene lost 6 bases and the J gene lost 2 bases, with 13 bases spanning the gap. The CDR3 is 13 amino acids. The CDR3 spells CSAQRGWQETQYF. CDR3 nucleotides: TGCAGTGCCCAGAGGGGGTGGCAAGAGACCCAGTACTTC.

The rearrangement joins TRBV25-1 to TRBJ1-3; the match to TRBD1 covers 9 bases. V was clipped by 4 bases and J by 2 bases; unmatched bases: 6. CDR3 size: 16 residues. Germline V gene lookup returns CDR1 MGHDK and CDR2 SYGVNS. In DNA form, the CDR3 reads TGTGCCAGCAGTGCCCGGGACAGGGAACCTGGAAACACCATATATTTT. Protein product: CASSARDREPGNTIYF.

This sequence joins TRBV28 and TRBJ1-5; 9 bases are shared with TRBD1. Germline assignment: CDR1 MDHEN and CDR2 SYDVKM. Trimming took 9 bases from V and 5 from J; bases not matched to a gene: 5. This CDR3 has 13 residues. Here the CDR3 DNA reads TGTGCCAGTAGGGACAGGGTCCATCAGCCCCAGCATTTT. This gives the protein CASRDRVHQPQHF.

The V call is TRBV13, the J call TRBJ2-7; the D call may be TRBD1 or TRBD2 (5 bases each). V was clipped by 4 bases and J by 0 bases, with 16 bases between them. Germline assignment: CDR1 PRHDT and CDR2 FYEKMQ (reference sequence). The length of the CDR3 is 16 residues. Here the CDR3 reads CASSSPKGRSSYEQYF. Written as DNA, the CDR3 is TGTGCCAGCAGCTCCCCCAAGGGACGGAGCTCCTACGAGCAGTACTTC.

The genes are TRBV7-2 and TRBJ1-6; unclear D gene. The CDR3 length is 14 residues. Germline loops: CDR1 SGHTA, CDR2 FQGNSA. Trimming shortened V by 2 bases and J by 8 bases, and 10 bases separated the two germline ends. This CDR3 is CASSLRWADSPLHF. DNA of the CDR3: TGTGCCAGCAGCTTACGGTGGGCTGATTCACCCCTCCACTTT.

This clonotype was counted ten times or more. V and J are TRBV20-1 and TRBJ1-5; 7 nucleotides line up with TRBD1. V lost 8 bases to trimming and J lost 2 bases; unmatched junction nucleotides: 6. The germline V gene has CDR1 DFQATT and CDR2 SNEGSKA (reference sequence). CDR3 length equals 13 residues. Written as DNA, the CDR3 is TGCAGTACAACAGGGGCCGGCAATCAGCCCCAGCATTTT. It codes for CSTTGAGNQPQHF.